Given below is one TCR beta chain in context. Positively selected for CCR7, the CD45RO-negative cells used as naive CD8 cells excluded terminally differentiated effector memory CD45RA+ cells. This sample stems from a study of shared clonotypes between healthy human individuals. Some clones are missing from TCRdb's copy, which holds only in-frame ones; the method was immunoSEQ multiplex PCR. The sample gives about 2.1 million clones, 80% to 95% of which show up once; roughly 1.7% is in the top ten. CDR1 and CDR2 (germline): SQVTM, ANQGSEA. V lost 0 bases to trimming and J lost 2 bases, with 13 bases between them. This CDR3 has 15 amino acids.

The gene calls are TRBV29-1 and TRBJ1-2; no firm D call. This receptor was taken from a man between 18 and 29 years old in good health. Some clones in this sample may be carry-over from other donors' samples. Sequencing input: naive CD8+ T cells from PBMCs. The CDR3 is CSVEDLRGGNYGYTF. CDR3 coding DNA: TGCAGCGTTGAAGATCTTCGGGGAGGGAACTATGGCTACACCTTC.